Below, 16 T cell receptor beta chains from the same sample are listed, as sequenced in a study of blood T cell repertoires in COVID-19. Method: immunoSEQ multiplex PCR; TCRdb's copy keeps in-frame clones and lacks some. The table includes over 65,000 clones, 90% detected once. The material sequenced was peripheral blood. These receptors all come from a woman older than 75 with acute or convalescent COVID-19.

V gene TRBV28 combines with J gene TRBJ1-2; TRBD1 might be the D (5 bases). The CDR3 runs to 16 residues. Trimming removed 2 bases from V and 0 bases from J, with 13 bases in between. Germline loops: CDR1 MDHEN, CDR2 SYDVKM. CDR3 nucleotides: TGTGCCAGCAGTTTAATAGCAGGGAAAACTAACTATGGCTACACCTTC. It is translated as CASSLIAGKTNYGYTF.

The V call is TRBV5-4, the J call TRBJ1-2, with 12 bases aligning to TRBD1. The CDR3 length is 16 residues. Per the germline V gene, CDR1 is SGHNT and CDR2 is YYREEE (reference sequence). With V trimmed by 4 bases and J by 5 bases, 9 bases remained unmatched. The chain's CDR3 is CASSPGTGGSGYGYTF. The CDR3 region has the DNA TGTGCCAGCAGCCCAGGGACAGGGGGCTCCGGTTATGGCTACACCTTC.

The chain recombines TRBV7-2 with TRBJ2-5; unclear D gene. The CDR3 length is 15 residues. Germline assignment: CDR1 SGHTA and CDR2 FQGNSA. The ends were cut back, 5 bases at V and 2 bases at J, with 15 bases in the middle. The CDR3 spells CASSDFGGEQETQYF. The DNA of the CDR3 is TGTGCCAGCAGCGATTTCGGCGGAGAGCAAGAGACCCAGTACTTC.

The chain has TRBV5-1 and TRBJ2-3, with TRBD1 matching over 7 bases. The germline V gene encodes CDR1 SGHRS and CDR2 YFSETQ. The CDR3 has 14 residues. J gave up 2 bases and V 4 bases, and 4 bases lay outside the gene matches. The CDR3 sequence: CASSETGSTDTQYF. CDR3 in DNA: TGCGCCAGCAGCGAGACAGGGTCCACAGATACGCAGTATTTT.

This clone was detected once. The chain is built from TRBV2 and TRBJ2-1, with D perhaps TRBD2 (6 bases). Trimming stripped 4 bases from V and 2 bases from J, with 15 bases between. Germline V gene data show CDR1 as SNHLY and CDR2 as FYNNEI. The CDR3 is 16 amino acids. DNA of the CDR3: TGTGCCAGCAGTGTGAGGGGACGGACTACCTACAATGAGCAGTTCTTC. Protein: CASSVRGRTTYNEQFF.

The V call is TRBV28, the J call TRBJ2-7; D is perhaps TRBD2 (6 bases). V was pared by 5 bases and J by 2 bases, with 13 bases between. The CDR3 length is 14 residues. Germline lookup yields CDR1 MDHEN and CDR2 SYDVKM. CDR3 residues: CASSLGTRAYEQYF. The CDR3 DNA follows: TGTGCCAGCAGTCTTGGGACTCGCGCCTACGAGCAGTACTTC.

This clone has just one count. V gene TRBV6-2 or TRBV6-3 combines with J gene TRBJ2-7; D is possibly TRBD1 (6 bases). CDR3 size: 12 residues. Germline V gene lookup returns CDR1 MNHEY and CDR2 SVGEGT. Trimming removed 6 bases from V and 4 bases from J, with 10 bases in between. The CDR3 bases are TGTGCCAGCAGCTCGACAGGTTACGAGCAGTACTTC. Its translation is CASSSTGYEQYF.

J is TRBJ1-2 and V is TRBV2; weak D call: TRBD1 (5 bases). V shed 1 base and J shed 2 bases, with 8 bases lying between them. This CDR3 has 14 residues. The germline gives CDR1 SNHLY, CDR2 FYNNEI. As DNA, the CDR3 is TGTGCCAGCAGTGAAGGGGGCCGAAACTATGGCTACACCTTC. This sequence encodes CASSEGGRNYGYTF.

The chain links TRBV7-2 to TRBJ2-7; 8 nucleotides agree with TRBD1. The CDR3 has 17 residues. Germline V gene lookup returns CDR1 SGHTA and CDR2 FQGNSA. The ends lost 2 bases at V and 5 bases at J; junction bases unmatched: 14. The CDR3 DNA reads TGTGCCAGCAGCTTAAATTTTCGGGGCAGGGGGCTTGACGAGCAGTACTTC. Translating gives CASSLNFRGRGLDEQYF.

This chain uses TRBV5-1 with TRBJ2-3, with TRBD2 matching 8 bases. CDR3 length: 17 residues. V was pared by 0 bases and J by 4 bases, with 10 bases of the junction left unmatched. The germline V gene has CDR1 SGHRS and CDR2 YFSETQ. CDR3 amino acids: CASSLAVIAGRADTQYF. CDR3 coding DNA: TGCGCCAGCAGCTTGGCCGTCATAGCGGGAAGGGCAGATACGCAGTATTTT.

The chain has TRBV2 and TRBJ1-1; 9 bases agree with TRBD1. Germline assignment: CDR1 SNHLY and CDR2 FYNNEI. Unmatched junction bases numbered 8, after V lost 5 bases and J lost 4 bases. The CDR3 has 15 amino acids. For the CDR3, the DNA is TGTGCCAGCAGTCCGGCGACAGGGGGGATCACTGAAGCTTTCTTT. Translating gives CASSPATGGITEAFF.

The rearrangement links TRBV7-2 to TRBJ2-1, with 11 nucleotides matching TRBD1. This CDR3 contains 16 residues. Per the germline V gene, CDR1 is SGHTA and CDR2 is FQGNSA. The V segment lost 2 bases and the J segment 10 bases; nucleotides outside the gene matches: 10. CDR3 amino acids: CASSLWGDRGRGEQFF. CDR3 bases: TGTGCCAGCAGCTTATGGGGGGACAGGGGGAGAGGAGAGCAGTTCTTC.

This clone came up once. V gene TRBV18 combines with J gene TRBJ2-1; 10 nucleotides align to TRBD2. The CDR3 runs 15 residues. Germline lookup yields CDR1 KGHSH and CDR2 LQKENI. The V segment lost 6 bases and the J segment 3 bases; nucleotides outside the gene matches: 5. CDR3 sequence: CASSRSGGIYNEQFF. The CDR3 DNA reads as TGTGCCAGCTCGCGTAGCGGGGGGATCTACAATGAGCAGTTCTTC.

The table lists this clone with a count of one. This chain connects TRBV5-5 to TRBJ2-7, with D perhaps TRBD2 (7 bases). This CDR3 has 15 amino acids. The ends were cut back, 3 bases at V and 0 bases at J, with 13 bases in the middle. Germline values: CDR1 SGHKS, CDR2 YYEKEE (reference sequence). The CDR3 loop is CASSSRGGSSYEQYF. CDR3 coding DNA: TGTGCCAGCAGCTCTAGGGGGGGCAGCTCCTACGAGCAGTACTTC.

V gene TRBV9 combines with J gene TRBJ2-5; 7 bases are shared with TRBD2. The germline CDR1 and CDR2 sequences are SGDLS and YYNGEE. This CDR3 spans 15 amino acids. The ends lost 4 bases at V and 5 bases at J; junction bases unmatched: 11. CDR3 in amino acids: CASSPRGEQDETQYF. In nucleotides, the CDR3 is TGTGCCAGCAGCCCTCGGGGGGAACAGGATGAGACCCAGTACTTC.

The V and J genes are TRBV5-1 and TRBJ2-5, with D hard to call. V lost 0 bases, J lost 2 bases, and 8 bases lay in between. The CDR3 consists of 14 residues. CDR1 and CDR2 from the germline V gene are SGHRS and YFSETQ. CDR3 region: CASSLGQNQETQYF. For the CDR3, the DNA is TGCGCCAGCAGCTTGGGTCAAAATCAAGAGACCCAGTACTTC.